A single sample is the source of the 16 T cell receptor beta chains below, sequenced in a study of T cell responses to AZD1222 COVID-19 vaccine. The assay was immunoSEQ multiplex PCR, and TCRdb's table has in-frame clones only and misses some. The table has around 180,000 clones, about 90% seen once. The sample consisted of peripheral blood, taken on day 0 of AZD1222 vaccination. The source is an adult in good health.

The J gene is TRBJ1-2, the V gene TRBV30; D is perhaps TRBD1 (5 bases). Trimming pared 2 bases from V and 4 bases from J, leaving 14 bases between. Germline values: CDR1 GTSNPN, CDR2 SVGIG (reference sequence). The CDR3 is 14 amino acids. The CDR3 spells CAWSSTATVYGYTF. Here the CDR3 DNA reads TGTGCCTGGAGTTCAACTGCGACAGTCTATGGCTACACCTTC.

This clone was counted a single time. This CDR3 is CASSRRGGRGNTDTQYF. DNA of the CDR3: TGTGCCAGCAGCCGGAGAGGCGGGAGAGGGAACACAGATACGCAGTATTTT. This chain uses TRBV28 with TRBJ2-3; TRBD2 matches 7 bases. V was pared by 6 bases and J by 2 bases, with 14 bases of the junction left unmatched. The germline CDR1 and CDR2 sequences are MDHEN and SYDVKM. The CDR3 has 17 amino acids.

The V and J genes are TRBV18 and TRBJ2-3; 15 bases are a match to TRBD2. Trimming at V came to 5 bases and at J to 1 base, leaving 13 bases not matched to a gene. This CDR3 is built from 20 residues. Germline V gene lookup returns CDR1 KGHSH and CDR2 LQKENI. The CDR3, as DNA: TGTGCCAGCTCAAGAACGGGACTAGCGGGGGGCCCCTCTGGCACAGATACGCAGTATTTT. This encodes CASSRTGLAGGPSGTDTQYF.

The rearrangement uses TRBV2 and TRBJ1-5; no clear D. Per germline, CDR1 SNHLY and CDR2 FYNNEI. Trimming shortened V by 1 base and J by 1 base, and 8 bases separated the two germline ends. This CDR3 is built from 15 residues. CDR3 DNA sequence: TGTGCCAGCAGTGAAGACAGCCCCAGCAATCAGCCCCAGCATTTT. Amino acids: CASSEDSPSNQPQHF.

The chain links TRBV6-5 to TRBJ1-2; tentative D call: TRBD1 (6 bases). The V and J ends lost 4 bases and 3 bases respectively, with 18 bases between them. The CDR3 is 16 residues long. Germline assignment: CDR1 MNHEY and CDR2 SVGAGI. CDR3 nucleotides: TGTGCCAGCAGTTCTTTGGGGGACACTGGCCACTATGGCTACACCTTC. It is translated as CASSSLGDTGHYGYTF.

Comments on this clone: Other DNA sequences in this specimen translate into the identical CDR3. Here the CDR3 reads CSATGITEAFF. The DNA of the CDR3 is TGCAGTGCTACCGGGATCACTGAAGCTTTCTTT. V is TRBV20-1 and J is TRBJ1-1; D unresolved. Germline V gene sequence: CDR1 DFQATT, CDR2 SNEGSKA (reference sequence). V lost 4 bases and J lost 4, with 7 bases in between. The CDR3 totals 11 residues.

The chain is built from TRBV7-6 and TRBJ2-1, with D perhaps assigned TRBD1 or TRBD2 (5 bases each). Germline CDR1 reads SGHVS; CDR2 reads FNYEAQ. Trimming pared 5 bases from V and 0 bases from J, leaving 14 bases between. CDR3 length equals 16 residues. CDR3 sequence: CASSPTWGTSYNEQFF. The CDR3, as DNA: TGTGCCAGCAGCCCCACATGGGGGACCTCCTACAATGAGCAGTTCTTC.

V is TRBV18 and J is TRBJ1-6; no reliable D call. Trimming pared 2 bases from V and 7 bases from J, leaving 6 bases between. CDR1 and CDR2 from the germline V gene are KGHSH and LQKENI. The CDR3 consists of 13 residues. DNA of the CDR3: TGTGCCAGCTCACCAGGGTGGAATTCACCCCTCCACTTT. Its protein is CASSPGWNSPLHF.

This chain links TRBV7-6 with TRBJ2-1, with TRBD2 identical over 10 bases. This CDR3 comprises 15 residues. V trimming: 4 bases; J trimming: 9 bases; junction bases outside the gene matches: 9. In germline, CDR1 is SGHVS, CDR2 FNYEAQ. The CDR3 DNA reads as TGTGCCAGCAGCTACCAGAGCGGGGGGGGTGGTGAGCAGTTCTTC. Amino acids: CASSYQSGGGGEQFF.

The rearrangement uses TRBV30 and TRBJ1-5; perhaps TRBD1 as D (5 bases). V lost 6 bases and J lost 2, with 11 bases in between. The CDR3 totals 13 residues. CDR1 GTSNPN and CDR2 SVGIG come from the germline V gene (reference sequence). CDR3 residues: CACERGGNQPQHF. CDR3 bases: TGTGCCTGCGAAAGAGGGGGCAATCAGCCCCAGCATTTT.

V gene TRBV28 combines with J gene TRBJ1-2; 10 nucleotides match TRBD1. The CDR3 length is 15 residues. The germline CDR1 and CDR2 sequences are MDHEN and SYDVKM. Losses at the gene ends were 5 bases for V and 7 bases for J; bases not matched to a gene: 10. In DNA form, the CDR3 reads TGTGCCAGCAGTCCGACAGGGGGCGCCCCCGTTGGCTACACCTTC. Amino acids: CASSPTGGAPVGYTF.

The chain joins TRBV28 to TRBJ2-3; D is unclear. Germline V gene lookup returns CDR1 MDHEN and CDR2 SYDVKM. Trimming cost V 4 bases and J 0 bases, with 14 bases left between them. The CDR3 loop spans 16 amino acids. The CDR3 reads CASSSSELASTDTQYF. The CDR3 bases are TGTGCCAGCAGTTCCTCCGAACTGGCTAGCACAGATACGCAGTATTTT.

This clone came up once. This rearrangement joins TRBV6-1 to TRBJ2-7; D uncertain. The CDR3 has 17 residues. With 2 bases removed from V and 4 bases from J, the gap between germline ends came to 21 bases. The V gene's germline CDR1 is MNHNS and CDR2 SASEGT. The CDR3 DNA is TGTGCCAGCAGTGAATCCCGGCTACCACGGGCAGAGTACGAGCAGTACTTC. Translation: CASSESRLPRAEYEQYF.

The V gene is TRBV5-8, the J gene TRBJ2-5, with a weak D call TRBD2 (6 bases). The CDR3 contains 16 residues. Trimming stripped 4 bases from V and 2 bases from J, with 18 bases between. Per the germline V gene, CDR1 is SGHTS and CDR2 is YDEGEE. CDR3 coding DNA: TGTGCCAGCAGCCCCCTGGCGCTGGGGGGACAAGAGACCCAGTACTTC. Its translation: CASSPLALGGQETQYF.

This sequence joins TRBV29-1 and TRBJ1-2; TRBD1 might be the D (5 bases). Looked up from germline, CDR1 is SQVTM and CDR2 is ANQGSEA. CDR3 size: 14 residues. V dropped 2 bases and J dropped 0 bases, with 10 bases sitting between them. CDR3 in DNA: TGCAGCGTTGAACGGACAAACACTAACTATGGCTACACCTTC. Its translation: CSVERTNTNYGYTF.

The chain has TRBV2 and TRBJ2-1; D is undetermined. V gave up 2 bases and J gave up 6 bases, with 11 bases separating them. The germline gives CDR1 SNHLY, CDR2 FYNNEI. CDR3 length equals 14 residues. CDR3 amino acids: CASSELGTGNEQFF. The CDR3 DNA sequence: TGTGCCAGCAGTGAATTGGGTACCGGCAATGAGCAGTTCTTC.